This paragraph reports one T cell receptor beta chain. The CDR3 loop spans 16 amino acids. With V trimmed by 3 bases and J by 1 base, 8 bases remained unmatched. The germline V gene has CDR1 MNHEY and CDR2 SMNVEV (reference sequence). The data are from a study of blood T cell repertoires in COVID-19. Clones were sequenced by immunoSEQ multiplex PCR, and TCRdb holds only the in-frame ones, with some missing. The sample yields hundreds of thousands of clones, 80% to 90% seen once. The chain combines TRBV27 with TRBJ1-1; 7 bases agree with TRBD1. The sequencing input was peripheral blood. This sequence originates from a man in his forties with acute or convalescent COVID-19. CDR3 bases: TGTGCCAGCAGTTTCTTAAGACAGGGAGGGAACACTGAAGCTTTCTTT. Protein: CASSFLRQGGNTEAFF.